The 13 T cell receptor beta chains listed next were all sequenced from one sample in a study of cytomegalovirus exposure and HLA in healthy donors. 60 Vbeta and 13 Jbeta primers were used in PCR. Here immunoSEQ multiplex PCR was the method, and the copy in TCRdb shows in-frame clones only, minus some. The repertoire holds more than 85,000 clones, with roughly three quarters as singletons. Sequenced sample: PBMCs. Receptors originate from a woman in her forties or fifties in good health and CMV-seropositive.

The rearrangement uses TRBV27 and TRBJ2-5; a weak D match, TRBD1 (6 bases). This CDR3 is built from 13 residues. Trimming pared 5 bases from V and 2 bases from J, leaving 9 bases between. CDR1 is MNHEY, CDR2 SMNVEV, per germline (reference sequence). CDR3 protein: CASSRTVQETQYF. CDR3 nucleotide sequence: TGTGCCAGCAGTCGGACAGTTCAAGAGACCCAGTACTTC.

The rearrangement joins TRBV27 to TRBJ2-3; 8 bases fit TRBD2. With 8 bases clipped from V and 0 bases from J, the junction kept 10 bases outside the gene matches. The CDR3 spans 16 residues. CDR1 is MNHEY, CDR2 SMNVEV, per germline (reference sequence). Written as DNA, the CDR3 is TGTGCCAGCCCCTCATCCACTAGCGGCAGCACAGATACGCAGTATTTT. Its protein is CASPSSTSGSTDTQYF.

The rearrangement joins TRBV5-6 to TRBJ1-2; D uncertain. Germline V gives CDR1 SGHDT, CDR2 YYEEEE. Between the trimmed V and J ends, which lost 2 bases and 4 bases, there was a span of 12 bases. This CDR3 is 14 amino acids long. The CDR3 is CASSLSIDSYGYTF. The DNA for the CDR3 is TGTGCCAGCAGCTTAAGTATTGATAGCTATGGCTACACCTTC.

By sample fraction, this clone is medium-sized. The chain joins TRBV7-8 to TRBJ2-7, with D perhaps TRBD1 (6 bases). Trimming left V 0 bases short and J 5 bases short, with 11 bases between. Germline loops: CDR1 SGHVS, CDR2 FQNEAQ. CDR3 length: 14 residues. CDR3 sequence (DNA): TGTGCCAGCAGCTTAGCGGGACAACTCGACGAGCAGTACTTC. Amino acid sequence: CASSLAGQLDEQYF.

The chain joins TRBV9 to TRBJ2-7; 7 bases agree with TRBD2. The J segment lost 2 bases and the V segment lost 0 bases, leaving 5 bases of the junction unmatched. CDR3 length: 15 residues. Germline CDR1 and CDR2: SGDLS and YYNGEE. DNA of the CDR3: TGTGCCAGCAGCGTAGGCGGGAGCACCACCTACGAGCAGTACTTC. It translates to CASSVGGSTTYEQYF.

The CDR3 is CASSPIGSSNYGYTF. As DNA, the CDR3 is TGTGCCAGCAGCCCTATCGGGTCTTCTAACTATGGCTACACCTTC. This chain joins TRBV7-9 and TRBJ1-2; D unclear. V lost 5 bases and J lost 0, with 13 bases in between. The CDR3 is 15 amino acids. The germline V gene has CDR1 SEHNR and CDR2 FQNEAQ (reference sequence). Supplemented by reference TRBV7-9 and TRBJ1-2, the full variable domain reads DTGVSQNPRHKITKRGQNVTFRCDPISEHNRLYWYRQTLGQGPEFLTYFQNEAQLEKSRLLSDRFSAERPKGSFSTLEIQRTEQGDSAMYLCASSPIGSSNYGYTFGSGTRLTVV.

The count of this clone is one. The chain links TRBV5-8 to TRBJ2-3; a weak D match, TRBD2 (5 bases). The CDR3 totals 14 residues. The V gene's germline CDR1 is SGHTS and CDR2 YDEGEE. V gave up 3 bases and J gave up 0 bases, with 8 bases separating them. The CDR3 DNA follows: TGTGCCAGCAGCTACGGACTGAGCACAGATACGCAGTATTTT. It encodes CASSYGLSTDTQYF.

CDR3 amino acids: CASSYGDSQYF. CDR3 sequence (DNA): TGTGCCAGCAGTTACGGGGACAGTCAGTACTTC. The rearrangement links TRBV6-5 to TRBJ2-4, with 7 bases that match TRBD1. Trimming removed 2 bases from V and 12 bases from J; junction bases left unmatched: 1. Germline V gives CDR1 MNHEY, CDR2 SVGAGI. There are 11 residues in the CDR3.

V and J are TRBV10-3 and TRBJ2-1; weak D call: TRBD2 (6 bases). Per germline, CDR1 ENHRY and CDR2 SYGVKD. V was shortened by 3 bases and J by 0 bases, with 9 bases between the two germline ends. The CDR3 sequence is 15 residues long. CDR3 amino acids: CAISDRDSSYNEQFF. Written as DNA, the CDR3 is TGTGCCATCAGTGACCGGGACTCCTCCTACAATGAGCAGTTCTTC.

The chain is built from TRBV25-1 and TRBJ1-3; 10 bases align to TRBD1. Germline V CDR1 and CDR2: MGHDK, SYGVNS. The ends lost 4 bases at V and 6 bases at J; junction bases unmatched: 6. The CDR3 loop spans 15 amino acids. This CDR3 is CASSVPTGGVNTIYF. In DNA form, the CDR3 reads TGTGCCAGCAGTGTTCCGACAGGGGGCGTAAACACCATATATTTT.

This chain joins TRBV4-1 and TRBJ2-5, with TRBD1 matching over 7 bases. The length of the CDR3 is 16 residues. Germline assignment: CDR1 MGHRA and CDR2 YSYEKL. Trimming cost V 3 bases and J 2 bases; bases outside gene matches: 9. The CDR3 region has the DNA TGCGCCAGCAGCCAGGAACTGACAGGGCTTCAAGAGACCCAGTACTTC. Translating it yields CASSQELTGLQETQYF.

V is TRBV2 and J is TRBJ1-1; 9 bases agree with TRBD1. Germline CDR1 reads SNHLY; CDR2 reads FYNNEI. The CDR3 contains 12 residues. The V segment lost 9 bases and the J segment 2 bases; nucleotides outside the gene matches: 1. Written as DNA, the CDR3 is TGTGCCAGGGACAGGGGTAACACTGAAGCTTTCTTT. Its protein product is CARDRGNTEAFF.

J is TRBJ2-7 and V is TRBV18; 10 bases align to TRBD1. V shed 4 bases, J shed 5 bases, and the junction held 5 bases outside the gene matches. The CDR3 length is 14 residues. CDR1 is KGHSH, CDR2 LQKENI, per germline. This chain's CDR3 is CASSLQDRGHEQYF. DNA of the CDR3: TGTGCCAGCTCACTACAAGACAGGGGGCACGAGCAGTACTTC.